The clone carrying this T cell receptor (beta chain) was found many times. Trimming took off 0 bases at V and 5 bases at J, with 11 bases between the two ends. Germline V gives CDR1 LGHDT, CDR2 YNNKEL (reference sequence). The CDR3 runs 15 residues. This entry is derived from a study of T cells in Graves' hyperthyroidism and ophthalmopathy. Graves' hyperthyroidism was deemed stable given no ophthalmopathy progression within 18 months. The source material, RNA transcripts, was used to amplify TCR beta CDR3 regions. First-round RT-PCR of the TCR CDR3 relied on the HTBI primer set. From the multiplex PCR reads, TCRdb called clonotypes with MiXCR, one entry per CDR3 protein. The repertoire includes approximately 590,000 distinct CDR3 sequences, 15% to 18% of them detected once, and around 6.6% sits in the top ten.

The source is a woman aged 25 to 45 with Graves' hyperthyroidism. The chain links TRBV3-1 to TRBJ2-1; tentative D call: TRBD2 (6 bases). The sample consisted of blood. CDR3: CASSQDSGLHNEQFF. The CDR3 DNA reads TGTGCCAGCAGCCAAGATAGCGGACTTCACAATGAGCAGTTCTTC.